This T cell receptor beta chain was captured by sequencing in a study of long-term antiretroviral therapy in people with HIV. Study conclusions and caveats: The repertoire was dominated at all time points by clones expanded before ART.

Germline V gives CDR1 MNHNS, CDR2 SASEGT. With 2 bases removed from V and 2 bases from J, the gap between germline ends came to 13 bases. There are 16 residues in the CDR3. Every donor had one or more pre-ART and two or more post-ART PBMC samples. The authors ran the immunoSEQ assay, v3.0, at survey level. Using immunoSEQ multiplex PCR, the repertoire was profiled, and TCRdb retains in-frame clones only, with some absent. This table has about 44,000 clones, about 96% appearing once. Notes on this clone: Antigen specificity is unknown.

The chain recombines TRBV6-1 with TRBJ2-1; the D call may be TRBD1 or TRBD2 (6 bases each). The source of this sequence is a woman aged 45-65 years with HIV. This specimen was unsorted PBMCs, taken 3.7 years after starting antiretroviral therapy. CDR3 amino acids: CASSELRGPAYNEQFF. The CDR3 DNA follows: TGTGCCAGCAGTGAACTCCGGGGGCCTGCCTACAATGAGCAGTTCTTC.